The source of this T cell receptor (beta chain) is a study of cytomegalovirus exposure and HLA in healthy donors. For the study at large: Inside one of the first data releases sat 75 million to 100 million unique TCRs taken from HLA-typed donors. Assignment to the Caucasian-associated ancestry cluster applied to around 80% of the approximately 420 genotyped donors. Study-level findings and limits: A later analysis reportedly found that, within productive TCRs, an Asian-associated ancestry cluster had fewer N-insertions than the mean observed across the approximately 690 donors. TRBV6-2, TRBV6-3 and some other V segments were excluded as indistinguishable.

Worth noting for this clone: Its matching antigen is unknown.

Per germline, CDR1 SGHTA and CDR2 FQGTGA. The CDR3 is made up of 15 amino acids. The ends were cut back, 1 base at V and 0 bases at J, with 7 bases in the middle. The PCR had 60 Vbeta and 13 Jbeta primers. Generated by immunoSEQ multiplex PCR, the TCRdb table keeps only in-frame clones and is missing some. The sample lists 95,000 to 100,000 clones; around 74% were seen once. The source material was PBMCs. This sequence joins TRBV7-3 and TRBJ2-1; no definite D call. The origin of this receptor is a woman between 35 and 50 years old in good health and CMV-seronegative. The CDR3 loop is CASSLSPSSYNEQFF. In DNA form, the CDR3 reads TGTGCCAGCAGCTTAAGTCCCAGCTCCTACAATGAGCAGTTCTTC.